This TCR beta chain originates from a study of T cells in Graves' hyperthyroidism and ophthalmopathy. Those patients with uncontrolled infection, other autoimmune disease, pregnancy or lactation were excluded. Diagnostic decisions used clinical symptoms, serum thyroxine and TRAb, thyroid ultrasound and orbital computed tomography. Germline V lookup: CDR1 MDHEN, CDR2 SYDVKM. The CDR3 has 17 amino acids. This clonotype is a singleton in its sample. A much larger clone differs from this one at a single base, so this may be a read error. Template material for amplifying TCR beta CDR3 regions consisted of RNA transcripts. The TCR CDR3 first-round RT-PCR relied on the HTBI primer set. TCRdb processed the multiplex PCR reads anew with MiXCR; each CDR3 protein has one entry. This repertoire shows hundreds of thousands of distinct CDR3 sequences, roughly 14% found once; its top ten account for 4.3%.

The sequenced sample consisted of blood. V and J are TRBV28 and TRBJ1-5; possible D gene TRBD1, 6 bases. The receptor was isolated from a woman aged 40 to 50 with Graves' ophthalmopathy. The CDR3 spells CASTTGGAPVGNHPQHF. For the CDR3, the DNA is TGTGCCAGCACGACCGGGGGGGCCCCCGTTGGCAATCATCCCCAGCATTTT.